These 20 T cell receptor beta chains share one sample of origin, sequenced in a study of T cells in Graves' hyperthyroidism and ophthalmopathy. RNA transcripts were the template for amplifying TCR beta CDR3 regions. The HTBI primer set served for first-round RT-PCR of the TCR CDR3. TCRdb re-called the multiplex PCR reads with MiXCR, one entry per CDR3 protein. The data hold about 640,000 distinct CDR3 sequences, with over 40% observed a single time. What was sequenced was peripheral blood or thyroid tissue (not recorded which). These TCRs come from an adult man with Graves' disease, either hyperthyroidism or ophthalmopathy (not recorded which).

The rearrangement uses TRBV24-1 and TRBJ1-5; the D is unclear. The CDR3 spans 12 residues. In germline, CDR1 is KGHDR, CDR2 SFDVKD. Trimming pared 5 bases from V and 12 bases from J, leaving 13 bases between. The DNA of the CDR3 is TGTGCCACCAGTGGGCAGGCGCAATACCAGCATTTT. Translating it yields CATSGQAQYQHF.

In this sample, this clonotype turned up once. V and J are TRBV6-5 and TRBJ2-7; D might be TRBD2 (5 bases). Trimming took off 2 bases at V and 6 bases at J, with 14 bases between the two ends. Germline V gene lookup returns CDR1 MNHEY and CDR2 SVGAGI. CDR3 size: 14 residues. This CDR3 is CASSYAPGSSEQYF. The CDR3, as DNA: TGTGCCAGCAGTTACGCCCCGGGATCCAGCGAGCAGTACTTC.

This clonotype has at least ten counts. The CDR3 sequence is CASIYRGNSPLHF. DNA for the CDR3: TGTGCCAGCATCTACAGGGGGAATTCACCCCTCCACTTT. The chain is built from TRBV2 and TRBJ1-6; 8 bases are a match to TRBD1. The length of the CDR3 is 13 residues. Germline values: CDR1 SNHLY, CDR2 FYNNEI. Trimming removed 7 bases from V and 7 bases from J; junction bases left unmatched: 3.

This clonotype was found a few times. This chain joins TRBV20-1 and TRBJ2-7; 7 positions agree with TRBD1. The V and J ends lost 6 bases and 2 bases, in that order; junction bases with no gene match: 10. From germline, CDR1 is DFQATT and CDR2 SNEGSKA (reference sequence). The CDR3 spans 14 residues. The CDR3 coding sequence is TGCAGTGCAATGAACCCCGGGACAGCCTACGAGCAGTACTTC. Translated: CSAMNPGTAYEQYF.

The chain couples TRBV7-9 to TRBJ2-5; D possibly corresponds to TRBD2 (6 bases). The J call may be in error: the DNA end matches TRBJ2-7 better. CDR1 and CDR2 from the germline V gene are SEHNR and FQNEAQ (reference sequence). The CDR3 is 14 amino acids. CDR3 amino acids: CASSMGGLGNEQYF. CDR3 sequence (DNA): TGTGCCAGCAGCATGGGGGGACTGGGCAACGAGCAGTACTTC.

The gene calls are TRBV20-1 and TRBJ2-5; 13 bases agree with TRBD2. CDR1 DFQATT and CDR2 SNEGSKA come from the germline V gene (reference sequence). CDR3 size: 13 residues. Unmatched junction bases numbered 0, after V lost 3 bases and J lost 5 bases. DNA for the CDR3: TGCAGTGCTAGGACTAGCGGGAGGGAGACCCAGTACTTC. It encodes CSARTSGRETQYF.

This clonotype appeared many times. The chain carries TRBV10-3 and TRBJ1-1; D gene ambiguous. CDR1 ENHRY and CDR2 SYGVKD come from the germline V gene. V was pared by 3 bases and J by 0 bases, with 8 bases between. The length of the CDR3 is 14 residues. CDR3 in DNA: TGTGCCATCAGTGAAGAGACTGTGAACACTGAAGCTTTCTTT. It codes for CAISEETVNTEAFF.

Worth noting for this clonotype: A much larger clone is a single base away; this may be a read error. The chain employs TRBV7-2 and TRBJ1-5; D is unresolved. The CDR3 runs 13 residues. The ends were cut back, 6 bases at V and 11 bases at J, with 17 bases in the middle. Germline CDR1 reads SGHTA; CDR2 reads FQGNSA. CDR3 coding DNA: TGTGCCAGCAGTTCAGATGCGAGGCAGGCCCAGCATTTT. It codes for CASSSDARQAQHF.

About this clonotype: Its ends do not fully match the called genes, so a read error is possible. The rearrangement joins TRBV7-9 to TRBJ1-4; the D is unclear. The CDR3 runs 13 residues. From germline, CDR1 is SEHNR and CDR2 FQNEAQ (reference sequence). The CDR3 bases are TGCGCCAGCAGCCAAGCTCGCACAGAAAAACTGTTTTTT. Translated: CASSQARTEKLFF. Filled out from reference TRBV7-9 and TRBJ1-4, the complete variable domain reads DTGVSQNPRHKITKRGQNVTFRCDPISEHNRLYWYRQTLGQGPEFLTYFQNEAQLEKSRLLSDRFSAERPKGSFSTLEIQRTEQGDSAMYLCASSQARTEKLFFGSGTQLSVL.

This clonotype was seen repeatedly, ten times or more. The chain recombines TRBV15 with TRBJ1-2; D call uncertain. Germline V gene lookup returns CDR1 LNHNV and CDR2 YYDKDF (reference sequence). The CDR3 is 14 amino acids. V lost 5 bases, J lost 0 bases, and 10 bases lay in between. CDR3 sequence: CATSPRTANYGYTF. The CDR3 DNA follows: TGTGCCACCAGCCCCCGGACCGCTAACTATGGCTACACCTTC.

In the case of this clonotype: A much more abundant neighbour one base away suggests this may be a read error. The V gene is TRBV10-2, the J gene TRBJ1-1; 12 bases agree with TRBD1. The CDR3 covers 13 residues. After removal of 8 bases from V and 6 bases from J, the junction contained 4 bases not matched to a gene. Germline values: CDR1 WSHSY, CDR2 SAAADI. The chain's CDR3 is CASDGTGGAEAFF. The CDR3 nucleotides read TGCGCCAGCGATGGGACAGGGGGCGCTGAAGCTTTCTTT.

V and J are TRBV10-2 and TRBJ2-5, with 10 bases lining up with TRBD2. Per germline, CDR1 WSHSY and CDR2 SAAADI. Trimming took 7 bases from V and 2 from J; bases not matched to a gene: 13. The CDR3 runs 17 residues. In DNA, the CDR3 is TGCGCCAGCACCCAACTAGCGGGGTCAGGACTTCAAGAGACCCAGTACTTC. It yields the protein CASTQLAGSGLQETQYF.

Within the sample, this clonotype is medium-sized (0.01 to 0.1%). The chain joins TRBV6-5 to TRBJ1-2; 7 bases map to TRBD1. With 4 bases clipped from V and 8 bases from J, the junction kept 7 bases outside the gene matches. The CDR3 is 13 amino acids. The germline V gene encodes CDR1 MNHEY and CDR2 SVGAGI. The CDR3 DNA follows: TGTGCCAGCAGTTTAATGGGACAGCGAGGCTACACCTTC. Amino acid sequence: CASSLMGQRGYTF.

This clonotype has just a few counts. The CDR3 DNA follows: TGTGCCAGCAGCTCCATACAGGGCGGAGGCTACACCTTC. Its translation is CASSSIQGGGYTF. The gene calls are TRBV7-2 and TRBJ1-2, with D possibly being TRBD1 (6 bases). Between the trimmed V and J ends, which lost 4 bases and 8 bases, there was a span of 14 bases. This CDR3 has 13 residues. Germline lookup yields CDR1 SGHTA and CDR2 FQGNSA.

Comment on this clonotype: One junction end disagrees with the germline gene, perhaps due to a read error. This chain uses TRBV10-3 with TRBJ1-5; 12 nucleotides align to TRBD1. Germline values: CDR1 ENHRY, CDR2 SYGVKD. This CDR3 has 16 amino acids. CDR3 nucleotide sequence: TGTGCCAGCAGTTACCGGGACAGGGGGCATCATCAGCCCCAGCATTTT. Protein sequence: CASSYRDRGHHQPQHF.

This clonotype appeared a few times. V gene TRBV6-6 combines with J gene TRBJ1-1, with D possibly matching TRBD1 (6 bases). The CDR3 totals 12 residues. Trimming took 4 bases from V and 11 from J, leaving 14 bases between them. CDR1 is MNHNY, CDR2 SVGAGI, per germline (reference sequence). The CDR3, as DNA: TGTGCCAGCAGTTTGGACAGCCCTCTTGCTTTCTTT. Its translation: CASSLDSPLAFF.

The J gene is TRBJ2-5, the V gene TRBV7-6; TRBD2 matches 14 bases. From germline, CDR1 is SGHVS and CDR2 FNYEAQ. The junction had 5 bases not matched to a gene; V was cut back by 3 bases and J by 2 bases. This CDR3 is 17 amino acids long. The CDR3 reads CASSFRTSGRLQETQYF. CDR3 DNA: TGTGCCAGCAGCTTCCGGACTAGCGGGAGGCTACAAGAGACCCAGTACTTC.

The chain employs TRBV6-5 and TRBJ1-5; TRBD1 is a possible D gene (5 bases). Germline values: CDR1 MNHEY, CDR2 SVGAGI. CDR3 length: 15 amino acids. V was clipped by 2 bases and J by 2 bases, with 10 bases between them. Here the CDR3 DNA reads TGTGCCAGCAGTTACGAGGGGTACGGCAATCAGCCCCAGCATTTT. Amino acid sequence: CASSYEGYGNQPQHF.

This clonotype was seen many times. The rearrangement uses TRBV7-6 and TRBJ1-1; 8 bases fit TRBD1. From germline, CDR1 is SGHVS and CDR2 FNYEAQ. The CDR3 is made up of 13 amino acids. V shed 5 bases and J 7 bases; nucleotides not matched to a gene: 6. The CDR3 nucleotides read TGTGCCAGCAGCCCTGGGACAGGTCTTGAAGCTTTCTTT. This translates into CASSPGTGLEAFF.

The chain recombines TRBV7-2 with TRBJ2-7; no clear D. V lost 5 bases, J lost 5 bases, and 13 bases lay in between. Germline CDR1 SGHTA, CDR2 FQGNSA. This CDR3 contains 13 residues. In nucleotides, the CDR3 is TGTGCCAGCAGCGTCTCAAGTTGGGACGAGCAGTACTTC. Its protein product is CASSVSSWDEQYF.